This T cell receptor beta chain is drawn from a study of shared clonotypes between healthy human individuals. Regarding the study as a whole: Blood was the sole source, and tissue repertoires probably differ.

Trimming removed 4 bases from V and 4 bases from J; junction bases left unmatched: 6. CDR1 and CDR2 (germline): MNHEY, SMNVEV (reference sequence). The CDR3 covers 14 residues. About this clone itself: What it binds is unknown.

Profiling relied on immunoSEQ multiplex PCR, and the TCRdb table lists in-frame clones only, not all of them. The table records about 600,000 clones, approximately 97% of them present only once. This TCR derives from a woman in her twenties or thirties in good health. The sample taken for sequencing was naive CD4+ T cells sorted from blood. The subset was: CD45RA+ positively selected. The chain uses TRBV27 and TRBJ2-5, with 7 bases lining up with TRBD1. The CDR3 DNA is TGTGCCAGCAGTTCGCCGCACAGGGGAGAGACCCAGTACTTC. It specifies CASSSPHRGETQYF.